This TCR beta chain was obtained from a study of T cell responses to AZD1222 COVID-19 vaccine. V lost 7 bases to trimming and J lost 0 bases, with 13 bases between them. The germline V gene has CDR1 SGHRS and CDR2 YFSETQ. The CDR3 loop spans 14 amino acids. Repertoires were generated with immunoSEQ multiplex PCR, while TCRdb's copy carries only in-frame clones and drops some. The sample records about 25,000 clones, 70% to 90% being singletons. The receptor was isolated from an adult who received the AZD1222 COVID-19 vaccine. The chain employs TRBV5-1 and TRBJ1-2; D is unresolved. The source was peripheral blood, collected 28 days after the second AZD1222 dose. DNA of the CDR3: TGCGCCAGCGTCGCAGCCCCTCCTAACTATGGCTACACCTTC. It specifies CASVAAPPNYGYTF.